The 20 T cell receptor beta chains given below trace back to one sample, sequenced in a study of lymphopenia after photon versus proton radiotherapy. Sequenced by immunoSEQ multiplex PCR; TCRdb stores in-frame clones only, minus some. Of tens of thousands of clones listed, around 87% were seen once; the top ten hold about 10%. The specimen comprised peripheral blood, sampled from a patient treated with proton-based radiotherapy. The source is an elderly man with esophageal cancer.

The chain employs TRBV9 and TRBJ2-3; perhaps TRBD2 as D (6 bases). The V end was cut by 2 bases, the J end by 3 bases, with 7 bases between. Germline lookup yields CDR1 SGDLS and CDR2 YYNGEE. The CDR3 extends over 13 amino acids. The CDR3 here is CASSVGGTDTQYF. The CDR3 DNA is TGTGCCAGCAGCGTTGGAGGGACAGATACGCAGTATTTT.

The J gene is TRBJ1-2, the V gene TRBV2; weak D call: TRBD1 (5 bases). V was cut by 5 bases and J by 4 bases, with 11 bases left in between. Germline assignment: CDR1 SNHLY and CDR2 FYNNEI. This CDR3 has 13 amino acids. CDR3 region: CASSSTTVYGYTF. CDR3 DNA sequence: TGTGCCAGCAGTTCGACGACAGTCTATGGCTACACCTTC.

This clone has a handful of counts. The J gene is TRBJ2-1, the V gene TRBV7-2, with TRBD2 matching over 10 bases. Germline V lookup: CDR1 SGHTA, CDR2 FQGNSA. Trimming cost V 1 base and J 7 bases; bases outside gene matches: 13. The CDR3 is made up of 18 amino acids. CDR3 residues: CASSLEASGSLGGNEQFF. CDR3 bases: TGTGCCAGCAGCTTAGAGGCTAGCGGGAGCCTGGGGGGGAATGAGCAGTTCTTC.

The genes are TRBV27 and TRBJ2-7; 10 nucleotides match TRBD2. Germline-derived CDR1 and CDR2 are MNHEY and SMNVEV (reference sequence). V shed 2 bases and J 6 bases; nucleotides not matched to a gene: 7. CDR3 length: 15 residues. CDR3 in DNA: TGTGCCAGCAGTTTACTAGCGGGAGTAGTCAGCGAGCAGTACTTC. Translated, it gives CASSLLAGVVSEQYF.

This clone was seen only once. J is TRBJ1-5 and V is TRBV6-6; a weak D match, TRBD1 (5 bases). CDR1 and CDR2 from the germline V gene are MNHNY and SVGAGI (reference sequence). The CDR3 loop spans 15 amino acids. The V end was cut by 5 bases, the J end by 4 bases, with 15 bases between. This CDR3 reads CASSPQGAPNQPQHF. The CDR3 DNA reads TGTGCCAGCAGTCCTCAGGGTGCCCCAAATCAGCCCCAGCATTTT.

The chain couples TRBV30 to TRBJ2-2; 7 bases fit TRBD1. Trimming took 3 bases from V and 4 from J; bases not matched to a gene: 2. The V gene's germline CDR1 is GTSNPN and CDR2 SVGIG (reference sequence). The CDR3 extends over 13 amino acids. The CDR3 protein is CAWRGTATGELFF. CDR3 DNA sequence: TGTGCCTGGAGGGGGACAGCCACCGGGGAGCTGTTTTTT.

The CDR3 sequence is CAWRPGGYGYTF. The CDR3 DNA follows: TGTGCCTGGAGGCCAGGGGGCTATGGCTACACCTTC. The gene calls are TRBV30 and TRBJ1-2, with 7 bases aligning to TRBD1. Germline assignment: CDR1 GTSNPN and CDR2 SVGIG (reference sequence). J gave up 4 bases and V 3 bases, and 2 bases lay outside the gene matches. The CDR3 is made up of 12 amino acids.

This clone came up once. The chain links TRBV5-6 to TRBJ2-1; TRBD2 agrees at 7 bases. CDR1 and CDR2 from the germline V gene are SGHDT and YYEEEE. The CDR3 runs to 14 residues. J was trimmed by 2 bases and V by 4 bases; bases with no gene match: 3. In DNA, the CDR3 is TGTGCCAGCAGCGAGGCGGGGGCCTACAATGAGCAGTTCTTC. Protein product: CASSEAGAYNEQFF.

This clone was counted a single time. V and J are TRBV5-4 and TRBJ1-1; no clear D. V was pared by 4 bases and J by 3 bases, with 25 bases between. The germline V gene has CDR1 SGHNT and CDR2 YYREEE (reference sequence). This CDR3 is built from 18 residues. CDR3 in DNA: TGTGCCAGCAGCGCGGGTTTCGGACGCTCCTTGCTGGACACTGAAGCTTTCTTT. Protein sequence: CASSAGFGRSLLDTEAFF.

The genes are TRBV4-2 and TRBJ1-5; possibly TRBD1 for D (5 bases). The CDR3 is made up of 14 amino acids. Trimming stripped 0 bases from V and 5 bases from J, with 8 bases between. In germline, CDR1 is LGHNA, CDR2 YNFKEQ. For the CDR3, the DNA is TGTGCCAGCAGCCAAGAGGGGCAGGATCAGCCCCAGCATTTT. It specifies CASSQEGQDQPQHF.

The chain links TRBV19 to TRBJ1-2; D is uncertain. In germline, CDR1 is LNHDA, CDR2 SQIVND (reference sequence). This CDR3 comprises 13 residues. Trimming shortened V by 2 bases and J by 4 bases, and 8 bases separated the two germline ends. The CDR3 loop is CASSIPVSYGYTF. For the CDR3, the DNA is TGTGCCAGTAGTATACCGGTTTCCTATGGCTACACCTTC. Full variable domain (rest looked up from reference TRBV19 and TRBJ1-2): DGGITQSPKYLFRKEGQNVTLSCEQNLNHDAMYWYRQDPGQGLRLIYYSQIVNDFQKGDIAEGYSVSREKKESFPLTVTSAQKNPTAFYLCASSIPVSYGYTFGSGTRLTVV.

The chain is built from TRBV6-5 and TRBJ2-1, with D possibly being TRBD1 or TRBD2 (5 bases each). Trimming shortened V by 8 bases and J by 3 bases, and 14 bases separated the two germline ends. The CDR3 consists of 14 residues. Germline values: CDR1 MNHEY, CDR2 SVGAGI. The CDR3 DNA sequence: TGTGCCAGCGGGACGCCCCAAGTCTACAATGAGCAGTTCTTC. Its translation is CASGTPQVYNEQFF.

This chain connects TRBV6-6 to TRBJ2-5; no reliable D call. This CDR3 is built from 14 residues. Germline values: CDR1 MNHNY, CDR2 SVGAGI (reference sequence). Trimming took off 2 bases at V and 0 bases at J, with 7 bases between the two ends. The CDR3 bases are TGTGCCAGCAGTTACCCGGCCGACCAAGAGACCCAGTACTTC. The encoded protein is CASSYPADQETQYF.

This chain connects TRBV4-1 to TRBJ2-3, with unresolved D. Germline lookup yields CDR1 MGHRA and CDR2 YSYEKL. With 1 base removed from V and 0 bases from J, the gap between germline ends came to 11 bases. There are 16 residues in the CDR3. For the CDR3, the DNA is TGCGCCAGCAGCCAAGCGGACCTTATTAGCACAGATACGCAGTATTTT. Translating it yields CASSQADLISTDTQYF.

The rearrangement uses TRBV27 and TRBJ2-7; D is perhaps TRBD1 (5 bases). This CDR3 has 14 amino acids. V was pared by 3 bases and J by 3 bases, with 12 bases between. Germline assignment: CDR1 MNHEY and CDR2 SMNVEV (reference sequence). The DNA of the CDR3 is TGTGCCAGCAGTTTTCAGGGTGAGTTCTACGAGCAGTACTTC. Encoded protein: CASSFQGEFYEQYF.

There are a few counts of this clone. The chain employs TRBV4-2 and TRBJ1-2; D possibly corresponds to TRBD1 (5 bases). Germline V gene sequence: CDR1 LGHNA, CDR2 YNFKEQ. The ends were cut back, 2 bases at V and 4 bases at J, with 11 bases in the middle. The CDR3 spans 14 residues. Here the CDR3 DNA reads TGTGCCAGCAGCCAATCCGGGACTATCTATGGCTACACCTTC. Its translation is CASSQSGTIYGYTF.

This clone was counted once. The J gene is TRBJ2-1, the V gene TRBV7-2; D is possibly TRBD1 or TRBD2 (5 bases each). Germline loops: CDR1 SGHTA, CDR2 FQGNSA. Trimming removed 3 bases at V and 7 bases at J, with 10 bases between. The CDR3 totals 13 residues. The CDR3 bases are TGTGCCAGCAGCTTTGGGGGTGGGAATGAGCAGTTCTTC. It specifies CASSFGGGNEQFF.

V gene TRBV5-6 combines with J gene TRBJ1-2; TRBD1 agrees at 7 bases. CDR1 SGHDT and CDR2 YYEEEE come from the germline V gene. V was clipped by 4 bases and J by 6 bases; unmatched bases: 12. This CDR3 comprises 15 residues. Here the CDR3 DNA reads TGTGCCAGCAGCCTCGATATATACACAGGGGATGGCTACACCTTC. Amino acids: CASSLDIYTGDGYTF.

The rearrangement links TRBV18 to TRBJ2-5, with D perhaps assigned TRBD1 or TRBD2 (5 bases each). This CDR3 comprises 13 residues. Deletions cut 3 bases from V and 1 base from J, with 6 bases between. The V gene's germline CDR1 is KGHSH and CDR2 LQKENI. Here the CDR3 reads CASSPGTQETQYF. In DNA form, the CDR3 reads TGTGCCAGCTCACCCGGGACCCAAGAGACCCAGTACTTC.

Worth noting for this clone: Distinct nucleotide sequences in the sample also encode this CDR3. The genes are TRBV27 and TRBJ1-5; D not certain. CDR1 and CDR2 from the germline V gene are MNHEY and SMNVEV (reference sequence). Trimming shortened V by 0 bases and J by 6 bases, and 9 bases separated the two germline ends. This CDR3 has 14 residues. The CDR3: CASSLSSGFQPQHF. Written as DNA, the CDR3 is TGTGCCAGCAGTTTATCTTCTGGGTTTCAGCCCCAGCATTTT.